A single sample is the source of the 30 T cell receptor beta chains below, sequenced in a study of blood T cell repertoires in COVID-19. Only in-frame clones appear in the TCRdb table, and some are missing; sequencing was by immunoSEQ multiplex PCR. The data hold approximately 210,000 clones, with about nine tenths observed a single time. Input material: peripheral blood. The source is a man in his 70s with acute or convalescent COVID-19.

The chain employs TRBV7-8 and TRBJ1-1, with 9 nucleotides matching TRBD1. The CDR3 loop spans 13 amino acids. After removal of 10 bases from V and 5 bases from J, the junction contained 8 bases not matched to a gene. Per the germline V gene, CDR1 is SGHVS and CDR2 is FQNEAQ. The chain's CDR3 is CATLQGARTEAFF. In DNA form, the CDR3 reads TGTGCCACCTTACAGGGGGCGCGAACTGAAGCTTTCTTT.

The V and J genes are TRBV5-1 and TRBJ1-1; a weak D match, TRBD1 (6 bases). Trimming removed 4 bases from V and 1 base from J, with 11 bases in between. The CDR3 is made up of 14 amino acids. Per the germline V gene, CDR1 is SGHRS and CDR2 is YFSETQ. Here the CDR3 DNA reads TGCGCCAGCAGCCAGGGACACCAGAACACTGAAGCTTTCTTT. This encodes CASSQGHQNTEAFF.

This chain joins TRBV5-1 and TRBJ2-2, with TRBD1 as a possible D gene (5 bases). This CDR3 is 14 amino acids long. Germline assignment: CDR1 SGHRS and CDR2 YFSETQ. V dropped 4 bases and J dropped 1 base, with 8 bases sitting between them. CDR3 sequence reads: CASSETGNTGELFF. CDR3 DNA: TGCGCCAGCAGCGAAACAGGGAACACCGGGGAGCTGTTTTTT.

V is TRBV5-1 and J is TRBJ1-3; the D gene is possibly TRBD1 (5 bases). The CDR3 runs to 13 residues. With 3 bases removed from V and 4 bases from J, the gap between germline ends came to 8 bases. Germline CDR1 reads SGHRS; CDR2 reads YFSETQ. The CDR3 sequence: CASSYGGGNTIYF. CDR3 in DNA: TGCGCCAGCAGCTACGGGGGGGGAAACACCATATATTTT.

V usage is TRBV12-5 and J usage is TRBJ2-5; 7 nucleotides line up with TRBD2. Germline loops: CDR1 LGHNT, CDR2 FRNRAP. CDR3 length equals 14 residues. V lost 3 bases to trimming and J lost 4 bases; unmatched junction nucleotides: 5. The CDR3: CASGLGLAAETQYF. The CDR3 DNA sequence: TGTGCTAGTGGTTTAGGGCTAGCGGCAGAGACCCAGTACTTC.

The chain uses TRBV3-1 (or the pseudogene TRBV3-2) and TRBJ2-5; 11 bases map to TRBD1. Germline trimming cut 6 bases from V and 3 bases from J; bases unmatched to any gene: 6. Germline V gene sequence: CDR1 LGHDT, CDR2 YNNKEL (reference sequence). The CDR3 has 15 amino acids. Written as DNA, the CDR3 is TGTGCCAGCAGGGGGACAGGGGGGTCAAAAGAGACCCAGTACTTC. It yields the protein CASRGTGGSKETQYF.

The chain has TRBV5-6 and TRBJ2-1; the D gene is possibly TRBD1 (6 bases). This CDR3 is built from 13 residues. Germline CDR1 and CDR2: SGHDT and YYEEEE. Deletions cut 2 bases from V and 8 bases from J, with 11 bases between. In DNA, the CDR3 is TGTGCCAGCAGCTTAGGCAGGGGCGATGAGCAGTTCTTC. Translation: CASSLGRGDEQFF.

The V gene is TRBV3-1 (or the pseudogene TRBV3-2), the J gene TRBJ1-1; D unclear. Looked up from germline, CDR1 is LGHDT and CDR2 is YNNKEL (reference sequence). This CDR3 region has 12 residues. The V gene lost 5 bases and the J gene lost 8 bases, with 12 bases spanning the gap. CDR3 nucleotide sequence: TGTGCCAGCAGCTCACCAGGACTCGAAGCTTTCTTT. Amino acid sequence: CASSSPGLEAFF.

The CDR3 sequence: CASSLAGAEGGELFF. The CDR3 region has the DNA TGCGCCAGCAGCTTGGCGGGAGCGGAGGGCGGGGAGCTGTTTTTT. V is TRBV5-1 and J is TRBJ2-2; possible D gene TRBD2, 6 bases. V was pared by 0 bases and J by 7 bases, with 13 bases between. The CDR3 consists of 15 residues. Germline CDR1 and CDR2: SGHRS and YFSETQ.

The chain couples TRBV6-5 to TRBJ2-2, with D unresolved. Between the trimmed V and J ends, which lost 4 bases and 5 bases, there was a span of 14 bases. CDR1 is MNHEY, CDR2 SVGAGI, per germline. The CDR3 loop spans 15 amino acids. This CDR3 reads CASSLEGVGTGELFF. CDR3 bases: TGTGCCAGCAGTTTGGAAGGAGTTGGTACCGGGGAGCTGTTTTTT.

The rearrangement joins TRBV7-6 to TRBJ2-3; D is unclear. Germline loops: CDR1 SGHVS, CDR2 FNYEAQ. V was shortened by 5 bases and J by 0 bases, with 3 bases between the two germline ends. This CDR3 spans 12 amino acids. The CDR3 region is CASSLSTDTQYF. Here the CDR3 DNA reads TGTGCCAGCAGCCTCAGCACAGATACGCAGTATTTT.

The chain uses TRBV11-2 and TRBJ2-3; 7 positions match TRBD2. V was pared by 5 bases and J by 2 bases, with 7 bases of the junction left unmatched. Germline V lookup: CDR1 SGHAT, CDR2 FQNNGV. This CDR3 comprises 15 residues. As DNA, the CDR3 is TGTGCCAGCAGCGTGTCGGCGGGAGACACAGATACGCAGTATTTT. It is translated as CASSVSAGDTDTQYF.

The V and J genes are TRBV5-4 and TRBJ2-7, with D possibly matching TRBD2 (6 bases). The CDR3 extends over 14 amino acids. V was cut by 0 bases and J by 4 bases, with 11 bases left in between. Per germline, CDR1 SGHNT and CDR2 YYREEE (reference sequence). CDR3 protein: CASSLASGEYEQYF. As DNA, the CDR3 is TGTGCCAGCAGCTTGGCATCGGGGGAATACGAGCAGTACTTC.

In DNA, the CDR3 is TGTGCCAGTAGTTATGGAGTGGAACGACCCTTTGAAGCTTTCTTT. Translation gives CASSYGVERPFEAFF. The chain links TRBV19 to TRBJ1-1; D not resolved. The CDR3 sequence is 15 residues long. The V end was cut by 5 bases, the J end by 7 bases, with 20 bases between. The germline V gene encodes CDR1 LNHDA and CDR2 SQIVND (reference sequence). Looking up the rest from reference TRBV19 and TRBJ1-1 gives the full variable domain: DGGITQSPKYLFRKEGQNVTLSCEQNLNHDAMYWYRQDPGQGLRLIYYSQIVNDFQKGDIAEGYSVSREKKESFPLTVTSAQKNPTAFYLCASSYGVERPFEAFFGQGTRLTVV.

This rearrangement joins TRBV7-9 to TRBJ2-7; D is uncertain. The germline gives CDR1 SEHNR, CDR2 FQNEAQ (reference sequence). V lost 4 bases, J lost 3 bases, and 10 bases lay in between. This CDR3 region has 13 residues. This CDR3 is CASSSSGFYEQYF. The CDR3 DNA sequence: TGTGCCAGCAGCTCTTCAGGTTTCTACGAGCAGTACTTC.

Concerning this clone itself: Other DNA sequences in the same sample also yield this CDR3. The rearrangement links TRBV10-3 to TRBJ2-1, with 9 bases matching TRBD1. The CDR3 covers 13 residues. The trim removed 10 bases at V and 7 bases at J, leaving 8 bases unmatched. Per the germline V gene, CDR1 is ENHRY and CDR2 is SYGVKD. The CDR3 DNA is TGTGCCAGTAGGGACAGGGCTGATAATGAGCAGTTCTTC. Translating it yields CASRDRADNEQFF.

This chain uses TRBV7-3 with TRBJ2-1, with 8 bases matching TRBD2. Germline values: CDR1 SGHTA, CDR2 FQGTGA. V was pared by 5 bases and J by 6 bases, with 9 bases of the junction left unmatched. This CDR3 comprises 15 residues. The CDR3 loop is CASSPPGREANEQFF. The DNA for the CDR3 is TGTGCCAGCAGCCCTCCGGGGCGGGAGGCCAATGAGCAGTTCTTC.

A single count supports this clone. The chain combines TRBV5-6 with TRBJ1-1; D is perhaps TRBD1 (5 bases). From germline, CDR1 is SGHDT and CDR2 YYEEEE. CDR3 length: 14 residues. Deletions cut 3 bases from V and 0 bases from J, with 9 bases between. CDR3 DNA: TGTGCCAGCAGCTGGGGGGAGCTGAACACTGAAGCTTTCTTT. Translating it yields CASSWGELNTEAFF.

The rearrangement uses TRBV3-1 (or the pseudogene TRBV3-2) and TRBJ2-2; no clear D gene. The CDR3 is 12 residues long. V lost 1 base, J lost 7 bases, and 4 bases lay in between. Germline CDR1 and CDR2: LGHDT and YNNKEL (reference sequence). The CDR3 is CASSQGVGELFF. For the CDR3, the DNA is TGTGCCAGCAGCCAAGGAGTCGGGGAGCTGTTTTTT.

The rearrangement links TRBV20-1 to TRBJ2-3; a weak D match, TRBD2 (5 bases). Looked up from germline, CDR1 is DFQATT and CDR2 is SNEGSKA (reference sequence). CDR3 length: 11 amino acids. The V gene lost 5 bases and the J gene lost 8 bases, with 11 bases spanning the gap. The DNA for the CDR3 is TGCAGTGCTCTCGGGGTTGGTACGCAGTATTTT. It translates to CSALGVGTQYF.

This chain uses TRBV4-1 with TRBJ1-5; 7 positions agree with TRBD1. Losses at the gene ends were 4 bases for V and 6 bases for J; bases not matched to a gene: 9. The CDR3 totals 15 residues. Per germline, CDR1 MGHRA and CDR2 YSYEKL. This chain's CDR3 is CASSRETGITQPQHF. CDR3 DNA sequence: TGCGCCAGCAGCCGCGAGACAGGGATAACTCAGCCCCAGCATTTT.

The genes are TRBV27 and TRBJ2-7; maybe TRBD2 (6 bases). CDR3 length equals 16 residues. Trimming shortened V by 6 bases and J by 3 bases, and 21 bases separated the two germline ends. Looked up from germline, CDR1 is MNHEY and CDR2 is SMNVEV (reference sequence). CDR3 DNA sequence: TGTGCCAGCAGCCCTCGGGCTTCAGGGAGGCTCTACGAGCAGTACTTC. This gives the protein CASSPRASGRLYEQYF.

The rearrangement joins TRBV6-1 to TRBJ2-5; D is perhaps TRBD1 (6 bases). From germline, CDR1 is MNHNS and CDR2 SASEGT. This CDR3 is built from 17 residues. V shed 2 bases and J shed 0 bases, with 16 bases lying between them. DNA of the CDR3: TGTGCCAGCAGTGAATTTGGCAGGGGACGGTACCAAGAGACCCAGTACTTC. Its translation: CASSEFGRGRYQETQYF.

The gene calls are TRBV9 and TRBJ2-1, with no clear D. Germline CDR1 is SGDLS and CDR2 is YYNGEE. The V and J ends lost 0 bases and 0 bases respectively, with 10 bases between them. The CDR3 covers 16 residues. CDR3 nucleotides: TGTGCCAGCAGCGTAGCGCGGAAAAGCTCCTACAATGAGCAGTTCTTC. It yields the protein CASSVARKSSYNEQFF.

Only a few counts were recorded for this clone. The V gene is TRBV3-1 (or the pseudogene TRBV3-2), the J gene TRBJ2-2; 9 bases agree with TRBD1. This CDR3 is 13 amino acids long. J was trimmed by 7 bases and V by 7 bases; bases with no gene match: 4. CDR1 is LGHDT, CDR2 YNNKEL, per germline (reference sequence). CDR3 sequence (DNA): TGTGCCAGCAAGGGACAGGGAGGCGGGGAGCTGTTTTTT. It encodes CASKGQGGGELFF.

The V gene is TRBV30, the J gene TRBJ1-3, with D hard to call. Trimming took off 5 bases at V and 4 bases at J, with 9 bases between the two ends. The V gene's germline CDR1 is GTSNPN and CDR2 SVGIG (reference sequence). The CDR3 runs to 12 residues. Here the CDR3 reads CAWAVQGNTIYF. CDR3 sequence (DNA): TGTGCCTGGGCTGTACAGGGAAACACCATATATTTT.

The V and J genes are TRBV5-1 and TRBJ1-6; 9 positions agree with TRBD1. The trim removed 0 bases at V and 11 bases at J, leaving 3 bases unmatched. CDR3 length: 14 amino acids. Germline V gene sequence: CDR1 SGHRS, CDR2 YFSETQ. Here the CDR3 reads CASSLADRGTPLHF. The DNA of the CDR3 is TGCGCCAGCAGCTTGGCGGACAGGGGAACACCCCTCCACTTT. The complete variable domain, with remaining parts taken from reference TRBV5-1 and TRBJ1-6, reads KAGVTQTPRYLIKTRGQQVTLSCSPISGHRSVSWYQQTPGQGLQFLFEYFSETQRNKGNFPGRFSGRQFSNSRSEMNVSTLELGDSALYLCASSLADRGTPLHFGNGTRLTVT.

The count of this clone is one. CDR3 nucleotide sequence: TGCGCCAGCAGCCATCCGGGACAGGTGGGATACACCTTC. Protein: CASSHPGQVGYTF. The chain couples TRBV4-3 to TRBJ1-2, with TRBD1 identical over 8 bases. The CDR3 runs to 13 residues. J lost 11 bases, V lost 3 bases, and 8 bases had no gene match. CDR1 is LGHNA, CDR2 YSLEER, per germline.

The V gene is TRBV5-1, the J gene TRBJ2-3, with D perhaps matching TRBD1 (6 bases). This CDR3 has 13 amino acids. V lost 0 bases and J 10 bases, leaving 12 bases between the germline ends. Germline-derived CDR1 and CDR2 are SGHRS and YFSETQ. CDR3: CASSLGGRSAQYF. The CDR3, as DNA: TGCGCCAGCAGCTTGGGGGGGCGGTCCGCGCAGTATTTT.

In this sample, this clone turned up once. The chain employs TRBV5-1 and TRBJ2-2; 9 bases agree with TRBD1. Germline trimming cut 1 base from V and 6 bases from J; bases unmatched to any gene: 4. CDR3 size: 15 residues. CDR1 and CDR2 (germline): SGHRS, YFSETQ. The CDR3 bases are TGCGCCAGCAGCTTGTATGACAGGGGGGCCGGGGAGCTGTTTTTT. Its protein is CASSLYDRGAGELFF.